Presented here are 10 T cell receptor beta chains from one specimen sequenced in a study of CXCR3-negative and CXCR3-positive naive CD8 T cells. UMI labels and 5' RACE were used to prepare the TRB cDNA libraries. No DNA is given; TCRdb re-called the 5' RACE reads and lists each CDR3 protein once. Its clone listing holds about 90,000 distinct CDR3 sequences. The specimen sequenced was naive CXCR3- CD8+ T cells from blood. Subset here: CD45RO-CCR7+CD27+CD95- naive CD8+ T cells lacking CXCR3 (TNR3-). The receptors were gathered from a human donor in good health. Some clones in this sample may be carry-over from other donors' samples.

This CDR3 is CSARRGRSPLHF. The V and J genes are TRBV29-1 and TRBJ1-6; TCRdb proposes TRBD1, but this gene call is untestable without DNA. Germline V gene sequence: CDR1 SQVTM, CDR2 ANQGSEA. The CDR3 runs to 12 residues.

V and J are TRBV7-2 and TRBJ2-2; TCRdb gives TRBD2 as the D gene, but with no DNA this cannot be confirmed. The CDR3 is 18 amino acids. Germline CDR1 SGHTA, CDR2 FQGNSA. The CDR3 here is CASSWTSGQVPNTGELFF.

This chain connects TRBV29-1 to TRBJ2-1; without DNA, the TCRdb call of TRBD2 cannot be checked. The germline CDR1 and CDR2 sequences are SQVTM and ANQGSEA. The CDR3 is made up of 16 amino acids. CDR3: CSVERTSGGLGGEQFF.

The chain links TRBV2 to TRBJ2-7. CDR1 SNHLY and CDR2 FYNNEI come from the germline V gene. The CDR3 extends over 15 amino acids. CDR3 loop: CASSEGAGNSYEQYF.

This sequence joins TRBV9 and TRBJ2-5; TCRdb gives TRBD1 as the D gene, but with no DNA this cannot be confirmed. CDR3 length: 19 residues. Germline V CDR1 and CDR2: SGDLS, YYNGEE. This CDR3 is CASSSQRLGGIQNIETQYF.

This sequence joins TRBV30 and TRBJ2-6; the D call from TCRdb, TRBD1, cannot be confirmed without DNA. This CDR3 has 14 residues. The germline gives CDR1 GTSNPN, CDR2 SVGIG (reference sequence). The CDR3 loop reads CALDRDSGANVLTF.

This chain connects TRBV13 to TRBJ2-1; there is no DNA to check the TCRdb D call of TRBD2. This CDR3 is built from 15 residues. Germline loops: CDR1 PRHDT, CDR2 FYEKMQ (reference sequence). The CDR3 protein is CASSPLGEGNNEQFF.

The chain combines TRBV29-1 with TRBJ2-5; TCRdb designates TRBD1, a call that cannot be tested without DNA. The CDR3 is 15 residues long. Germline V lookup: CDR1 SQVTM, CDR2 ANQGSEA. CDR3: CSVGPRGRLQETQYF.

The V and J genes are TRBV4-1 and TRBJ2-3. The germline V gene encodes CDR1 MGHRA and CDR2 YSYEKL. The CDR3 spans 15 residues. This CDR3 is CASSQYGGSTDTQYF.

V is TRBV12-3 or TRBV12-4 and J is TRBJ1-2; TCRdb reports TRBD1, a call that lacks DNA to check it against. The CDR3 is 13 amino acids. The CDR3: CASSSGQAEGYTF.